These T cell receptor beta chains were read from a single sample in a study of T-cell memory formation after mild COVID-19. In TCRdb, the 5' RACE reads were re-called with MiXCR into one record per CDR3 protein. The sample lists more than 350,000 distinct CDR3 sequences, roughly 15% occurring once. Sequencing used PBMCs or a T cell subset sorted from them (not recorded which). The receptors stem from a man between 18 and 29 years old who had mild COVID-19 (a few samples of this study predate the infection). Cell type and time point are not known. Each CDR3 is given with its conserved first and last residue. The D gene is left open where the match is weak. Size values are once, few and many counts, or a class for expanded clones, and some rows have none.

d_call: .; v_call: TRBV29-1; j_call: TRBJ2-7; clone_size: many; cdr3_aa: CSVGQSYEQYF; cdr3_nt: TGCAGCGTCGGACAGTCCTACGAGCAGTACTTC
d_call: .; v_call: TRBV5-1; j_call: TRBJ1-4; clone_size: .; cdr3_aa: CASSFGPSTNEKLFF; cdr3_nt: TGCGCCAGCAGCTTCGGACCGTCAACTAATGAAAAACTGTTTTTT
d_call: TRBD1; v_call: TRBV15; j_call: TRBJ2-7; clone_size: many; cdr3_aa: CATSRGDSSYEQYF; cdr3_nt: TGTGCCACCAGCAGAGGGGACAGTTCCTACGAGCAGTACTTC
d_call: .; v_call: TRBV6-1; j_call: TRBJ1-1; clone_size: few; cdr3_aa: CASSEGRGYTEAFF; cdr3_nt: TGTGCCAGCAGTGAAGGAAGGGGCTATACTGAAGCTTTCTTT
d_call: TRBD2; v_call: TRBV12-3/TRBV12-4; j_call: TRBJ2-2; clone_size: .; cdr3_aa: CASSLALGLADTGELFF; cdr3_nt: TGTGCCAGCAGTTTGGCTTTAGGGCTAGCGGACACCGGGGAGCTGTTTTTT
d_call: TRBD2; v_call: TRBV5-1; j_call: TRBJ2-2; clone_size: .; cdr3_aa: CASSLALAEDGELFF; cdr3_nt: TGCGCCAGCAGCTTGGCCCTAGCGGAAGACGGGGAGCTGTTTTTT
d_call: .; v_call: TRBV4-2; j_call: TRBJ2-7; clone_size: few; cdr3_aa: CASSHEGLAGSDYEQYF; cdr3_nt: TGTGCCAGCAGCCATGAGGGACTGGCGGGGTCGGATTACGAGCAGTACTTC
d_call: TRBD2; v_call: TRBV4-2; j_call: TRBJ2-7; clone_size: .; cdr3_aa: CASSQVGAGGPPEQYF; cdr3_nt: TGTGCCAGCAGCCAAGTCGGAGCGGGGGGGCCACCCGAGCAGTACTTC
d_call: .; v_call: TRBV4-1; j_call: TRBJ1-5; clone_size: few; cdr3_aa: CASSHGALHGNQPQHF; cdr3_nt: TGCGCCAGCAGCCACGGGGCCCTTCATGGGAATCAGCCCCAGCATTTT
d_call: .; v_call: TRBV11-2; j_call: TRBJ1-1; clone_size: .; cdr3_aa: CASSTWPEGAFF; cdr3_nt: TGTGCCAGCAGCACCTGGCCGGAGGGAGCTTTCTTT
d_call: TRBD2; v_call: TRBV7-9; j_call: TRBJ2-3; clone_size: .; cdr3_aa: CASSPTRVSSGERTDTQYF; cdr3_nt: TGTGCCAGCAGCCCAACCCGAGTCTCTAGCGGGGAACGCACAGATACGCAGTATTTT
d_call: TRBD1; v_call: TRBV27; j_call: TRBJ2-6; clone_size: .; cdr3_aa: CASSLSPGGSGANVLTF; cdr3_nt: TGTGCCAGCAGTTTATCACCAGGGGGATCCGGGGCCAACGTCCTGACTTTC
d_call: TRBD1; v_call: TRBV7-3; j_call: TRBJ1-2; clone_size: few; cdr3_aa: CASSPDRGVGYTF; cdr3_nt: TGTGCCAGCAGCCCGGACAGGGGAGTTGGCTACACCTTC
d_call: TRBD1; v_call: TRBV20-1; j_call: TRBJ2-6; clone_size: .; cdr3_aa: CSARQGASGANVLTF; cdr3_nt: TGCAGTGCGAGACAGGGGGCCTCTGGGGCCAACGTCCTGACTTTC
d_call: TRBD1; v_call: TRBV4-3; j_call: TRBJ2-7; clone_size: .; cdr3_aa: CASSQEATGVGEQYF; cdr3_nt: TGCGCCAGCAGCCAAGAGGCGACAGGGGTGGGGGAGCAGTACTTC
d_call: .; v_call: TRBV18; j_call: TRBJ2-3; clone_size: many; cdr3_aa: CASSPPGAGSGTDTQYF; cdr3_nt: TGTGCCAGCTCACCACCGGGTGCAGGATCGGGCACAGATACGCAGTATTTT
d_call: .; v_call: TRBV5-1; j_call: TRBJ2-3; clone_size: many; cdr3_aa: CASREGYTDTQYF; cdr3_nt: TGCGCCAGCAGAGAGGGATACACAGATACGCAGTATTTT
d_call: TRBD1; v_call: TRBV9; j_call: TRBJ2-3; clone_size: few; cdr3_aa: CASSVQGAGTDTQYF; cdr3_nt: TGTGCCAGCAGCGTGCAGGGGGCGGGAACAGATACGCAGTATTTT
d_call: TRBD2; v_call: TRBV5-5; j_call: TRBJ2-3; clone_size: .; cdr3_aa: CASSATSGTPDTQYF; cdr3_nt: TGTGCCAGCAGTGCGACTAGCGGGACGCCAGATACGCAGTATTTT
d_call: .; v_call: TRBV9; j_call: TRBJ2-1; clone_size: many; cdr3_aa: CASSLRVGANEQFF; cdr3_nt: TGTGCCAGCAGCCTTAGAGTAGGGGCCAATGAGCAGTTCTTC
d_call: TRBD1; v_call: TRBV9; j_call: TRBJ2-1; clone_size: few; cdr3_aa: CASSVRDRVHEQFF; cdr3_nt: TGTGCCAGCAGCGTCCGGGACAGGGTCCATGAGCAGTTCTTC
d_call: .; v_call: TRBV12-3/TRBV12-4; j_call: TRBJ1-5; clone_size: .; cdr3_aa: CASSLSGGSNQPQHF; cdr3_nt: TGTGCCAGCAGTTTATCCGGGGGAAGCAATCAGCCCCAGCATTTT
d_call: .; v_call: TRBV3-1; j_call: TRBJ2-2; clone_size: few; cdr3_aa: CASRETGITGELFF; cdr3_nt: TGTGCCAGCAGGGAAACAGGGATCACCGGGGAGCTGTTTTTT
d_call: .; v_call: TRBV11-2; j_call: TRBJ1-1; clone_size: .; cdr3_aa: CASSRAGATEAFF; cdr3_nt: TGTGCCAGCAGCAGGGCGGGGGCCACTGAAGCTTTCTTT